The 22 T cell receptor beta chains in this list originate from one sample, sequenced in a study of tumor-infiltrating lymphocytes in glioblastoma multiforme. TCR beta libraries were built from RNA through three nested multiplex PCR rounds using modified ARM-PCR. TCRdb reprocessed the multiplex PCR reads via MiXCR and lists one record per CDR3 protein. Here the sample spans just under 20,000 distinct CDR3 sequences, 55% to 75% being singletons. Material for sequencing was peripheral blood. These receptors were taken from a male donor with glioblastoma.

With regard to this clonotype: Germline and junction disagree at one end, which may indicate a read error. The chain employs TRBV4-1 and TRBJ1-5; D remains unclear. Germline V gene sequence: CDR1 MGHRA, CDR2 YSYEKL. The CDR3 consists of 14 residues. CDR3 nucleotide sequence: TGCGCCAGCAGCCAAGATGAAATGCAACTGCCCCATCATTTT. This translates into CASSQDEMQLPHHF.

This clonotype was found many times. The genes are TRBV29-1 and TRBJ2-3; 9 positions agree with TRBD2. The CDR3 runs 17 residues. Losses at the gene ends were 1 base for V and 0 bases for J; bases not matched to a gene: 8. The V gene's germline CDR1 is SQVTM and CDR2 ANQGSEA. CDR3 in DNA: TGCAGCGTTGAAGGACTAGCGGCGACTAGTAGCACAGATACGCAGTATTTT. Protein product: CSVEGLAATSSTDTQYF.

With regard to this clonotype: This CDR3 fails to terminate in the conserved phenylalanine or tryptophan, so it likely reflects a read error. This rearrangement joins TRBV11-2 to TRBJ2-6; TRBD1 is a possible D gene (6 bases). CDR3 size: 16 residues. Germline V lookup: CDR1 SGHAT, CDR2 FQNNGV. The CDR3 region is CASSLGQGSGANVLTS. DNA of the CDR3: TGTGCCAGTAGCTTAGGGCAGGGGTCTGGGGCCAACGTCCTGACTTCC.

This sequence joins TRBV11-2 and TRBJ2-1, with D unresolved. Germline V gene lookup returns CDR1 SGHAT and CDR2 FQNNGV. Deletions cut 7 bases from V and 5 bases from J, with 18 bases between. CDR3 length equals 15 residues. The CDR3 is CASTPLSVVHNEQFF. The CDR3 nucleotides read TGTGCCAGCACCCCCTTGTCGGTGGTTCACAATGAGCAGTTCTTC. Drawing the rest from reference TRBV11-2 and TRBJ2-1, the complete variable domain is EAGVAQSPRYKIIEKRQSVAFWCNPISGHATLYWYQQILGQGPKLLIQFQNNGVVDDSQLPKDRFSAERLKGVDSTLKIQPAKLEDSAVYLCASTPLSVVHNEQFFGPGTRLTVL.

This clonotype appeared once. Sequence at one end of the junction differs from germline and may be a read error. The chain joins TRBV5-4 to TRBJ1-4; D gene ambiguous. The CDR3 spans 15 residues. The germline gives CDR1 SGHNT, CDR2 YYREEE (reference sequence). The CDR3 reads CASSASRNVNEKPFF. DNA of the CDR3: TGTGCCAGCAGCGCTAGCCGGAATGTTAATGAAAAACCGTTTTTT.

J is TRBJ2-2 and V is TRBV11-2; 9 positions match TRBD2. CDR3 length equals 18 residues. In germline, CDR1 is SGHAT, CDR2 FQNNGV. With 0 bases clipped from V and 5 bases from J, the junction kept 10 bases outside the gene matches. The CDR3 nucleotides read TGTGCCAGCAGCTTAGATCTGGAGCGGGGGGTCCCAACCGGGGAGCTGTTTTTT. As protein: CASSLDLERGVPTGELFF.

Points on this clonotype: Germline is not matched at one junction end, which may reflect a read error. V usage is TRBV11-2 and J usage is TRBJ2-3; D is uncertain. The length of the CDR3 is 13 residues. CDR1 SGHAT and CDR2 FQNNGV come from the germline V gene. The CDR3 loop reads CASSNSSRDTQYF. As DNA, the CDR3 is TGTGCCAGCAGCAATTCGTCCAGAGATACGCAGTACTTT.

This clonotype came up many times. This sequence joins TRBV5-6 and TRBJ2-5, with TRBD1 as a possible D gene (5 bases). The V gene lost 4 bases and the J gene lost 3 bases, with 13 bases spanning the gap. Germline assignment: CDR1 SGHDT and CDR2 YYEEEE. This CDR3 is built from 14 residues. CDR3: CASSHGALKETQYF. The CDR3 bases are TGTGCCAGCAGCCATGGGGCATTGAAAGAGACCCAGTACTTC.

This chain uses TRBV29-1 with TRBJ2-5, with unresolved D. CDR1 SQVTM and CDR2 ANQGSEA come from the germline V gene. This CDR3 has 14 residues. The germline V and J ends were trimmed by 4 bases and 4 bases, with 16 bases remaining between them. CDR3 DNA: TGCAGCGTTGGGGTGCTCGCGGAGAGAGAGACCCAGTACTTC. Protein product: CSVGVLAERETQYF.

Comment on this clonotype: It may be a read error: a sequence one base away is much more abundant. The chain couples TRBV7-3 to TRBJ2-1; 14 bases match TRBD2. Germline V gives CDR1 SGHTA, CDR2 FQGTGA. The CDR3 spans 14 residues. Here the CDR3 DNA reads TGTGCCAACAGCACGGGACTAGCGGGAGCTGAGCAGTTCTTC. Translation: CANSTGLAGAEQFF.

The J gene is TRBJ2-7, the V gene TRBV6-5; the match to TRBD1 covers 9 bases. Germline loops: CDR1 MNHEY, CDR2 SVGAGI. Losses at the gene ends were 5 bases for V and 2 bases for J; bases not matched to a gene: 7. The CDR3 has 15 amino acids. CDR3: CASSASGTGTYEQYF. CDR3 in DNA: TGTGCCAGCAGTGCATCCGGGACAGGGACCTACGAGCAGTACTTC.

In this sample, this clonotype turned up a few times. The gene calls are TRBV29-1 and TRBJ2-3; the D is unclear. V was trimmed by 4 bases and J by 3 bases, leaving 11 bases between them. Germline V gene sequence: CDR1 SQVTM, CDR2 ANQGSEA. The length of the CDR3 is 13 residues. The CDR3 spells CSVVRVGTDTQYF. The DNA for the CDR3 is TGCAGCGTTGTCCGGGTTGGGACAGATACGCAGTATTTT.

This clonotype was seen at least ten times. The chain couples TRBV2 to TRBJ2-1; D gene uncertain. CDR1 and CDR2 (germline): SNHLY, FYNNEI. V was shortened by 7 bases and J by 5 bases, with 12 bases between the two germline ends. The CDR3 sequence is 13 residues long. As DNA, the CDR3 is TGTGCCAGCAAATTAAGTCGGAACAATGAGCAGTTCTTC. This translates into CASKLSRNNEQFF.

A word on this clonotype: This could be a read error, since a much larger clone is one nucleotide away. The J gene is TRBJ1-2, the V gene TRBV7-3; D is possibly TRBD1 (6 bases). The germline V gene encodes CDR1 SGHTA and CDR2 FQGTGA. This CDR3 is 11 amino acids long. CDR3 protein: CASQTGYGYAF. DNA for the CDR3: TGTGCCAGCCAGACAGGCTATGGCTACGCCTTC. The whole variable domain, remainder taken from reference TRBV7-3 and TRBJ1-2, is GAGVSQTPSNKVTEKGKYVELRCDPISGHTALYWYRQSLGQGPEFLIYFQGTGAADDSGLPNDRFFAVRPEGSVSTLKIQRTERGDSAVYLCASQTGYGYAFGSGTRLTVV.

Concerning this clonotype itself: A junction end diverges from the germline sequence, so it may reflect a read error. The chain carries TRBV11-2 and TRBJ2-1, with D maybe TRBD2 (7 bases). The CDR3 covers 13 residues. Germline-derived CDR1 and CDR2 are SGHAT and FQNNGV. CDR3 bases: TGTGCCAGCAGCAGAGGGAGGGGGAATGAGCAGTACTTT. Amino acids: CASSRGRGNEQYF.

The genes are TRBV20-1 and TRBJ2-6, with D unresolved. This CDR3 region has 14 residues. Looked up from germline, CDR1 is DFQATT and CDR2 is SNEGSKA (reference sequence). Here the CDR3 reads CRAPIAPGANVLTF. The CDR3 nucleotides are TGCAGAGCCCCAATAGCCCCTGGGGCCAACGTCCTGACTTTC.

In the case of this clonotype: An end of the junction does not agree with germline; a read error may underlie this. This chain's CDR3 is CSAIPGQDYCYTF. The CDR3 bases are TGCAGCGCCATACCGGGACAGGACTATTGCTACACCTTC. The V and J genes are TRBV29-1 and TRBJ1-2, with 8 bases fitting TRBD1. Germline loops: CDR1 SQVTM, CDR2 ANQGSEA. This CDR3 spans 13 amino acids.

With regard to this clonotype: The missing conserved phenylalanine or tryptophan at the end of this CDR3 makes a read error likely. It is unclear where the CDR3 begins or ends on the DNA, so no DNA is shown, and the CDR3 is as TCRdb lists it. Here the CDR3 reads CASSLSGVERASI. This chain connects TRBV11-2 to TRBJ1-1. The CDR3 spans 13 amino acids, including both terminal residues. Germline CDR1 reads SGHAT; CDR2 reads FQNNGV.

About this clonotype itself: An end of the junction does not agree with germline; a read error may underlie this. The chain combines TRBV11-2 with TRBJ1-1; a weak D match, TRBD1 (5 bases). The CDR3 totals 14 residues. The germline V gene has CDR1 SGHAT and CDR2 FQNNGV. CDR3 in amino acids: CTSILGRANTEAFF. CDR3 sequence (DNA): TGTACCAGCATCTTGGGGCGAGCGAACACTGAAGCCTTCTTT.

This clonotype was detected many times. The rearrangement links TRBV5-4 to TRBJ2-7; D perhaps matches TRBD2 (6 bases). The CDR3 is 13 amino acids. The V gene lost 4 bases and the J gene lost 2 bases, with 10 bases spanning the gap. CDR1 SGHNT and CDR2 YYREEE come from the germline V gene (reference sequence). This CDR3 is CASSRDLTYEQYF. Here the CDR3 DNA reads TGTGCCAGCAGCCGGGACTTGACCTACGAGCAGTACTTC.

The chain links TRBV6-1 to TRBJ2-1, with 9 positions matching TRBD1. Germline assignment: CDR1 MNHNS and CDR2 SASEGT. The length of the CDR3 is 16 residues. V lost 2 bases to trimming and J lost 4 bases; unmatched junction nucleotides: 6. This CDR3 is CASSELDRGPYNEQFF. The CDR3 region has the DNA TGTGCCAGCAGTGAACTGGACAGGGGCCCTTACAATGAGCAGTTCTTC.

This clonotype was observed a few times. The DNA for the CDR3 is TGTGCCAGCAGCTTAAGGCCTAGCGGAGCGGGGGCAGATACGCAGTATTTT. It yields the protein CASSLRPSGAGADTQYF. V is TRBV7-8 and J is TRBJ2-3; 8 bases are a match to TRBD2. The CDR3 runs 17 residues. Germline CDR1 SGHVS, CDR2 FQNEAQ. V shed 2 bases and J 4 bases; nucleotides not matched to a gene: 11.